This TCR beta chain was observed in a study of cytomegalovirus exposure and HLA in healthy donors. CDR1 and CDR2 from the germline V gene are LGHNA and YNFKEQ. The CDR3 is made up of 16 amino acids. After removal of 1 base from V and 6 bases from J, the junction contained 7 bases not matched to a gene. This clone showed up just once. PCR employed 60 Vbeta and 13 Jbeta primers. The data were produced by immunoSEQ multiplex PCR, yet TCRdb's version contains in-frame clones alone and is incomplete. Of some 180,000 clones in the sample, roughly 9.5% were seen once. This chain uses TRBV4-2 with TRBJ1-4, with TRBD1 matching over 8 bases. Sample: PBMCs. The sequence was collected from a woman aged 25 to 45 in good health and CMV-seropositive. The CDR3 nucleotides are TGTGCCAGCAGCCAAGTACAGGGGGAAAGGGATGAAAAACTGTTTTTT. Protein: CASSQVQGERDEKLFF.